The entry below describes one T cell receptor beta chain. Assay used: immunoSEQ multiplex PCR; TCRdb lists only in-frame clones, some missing. The profile covers about 86,000 clones, with about 90% appearing a single time and 0.85% to 1.2% taken by the ten largest. V was shortened by 1 base and J by 7 bases, with 10 bases between the two germline ends. The length of the CDR3 is 13 residues. Germline CDR1 KGHSH, CDR2 LQKENI. This entry is derived from a study of blood T cell repertoires in COVID-19. Specimen: peripheral blood. This clonotype was sampled from a human donor in a cohort sampled during active COVID-19. The rearrangement links TRBV18 to TRBJ1-1; TRBD1 is a possible D gene (6 bases). The CDR3 DNA is TGTGCCAGCTCACCACAGGGGGACGGTGAAGCTTTCTTT. It specifies CASSPQGDGEAFF. The whole variable domain, filled in from reference TRBV18 and TRBJ1-1, reads NAGVMQNPRHLVRRRGQEARLRCSPMKGHSHVYWYRQLPEEGLKFMVYLQKENIIDESGMPKERFSAEFPKEGPSILRIQQVVRGDSAAYFCASSPQGDGEAFFGQGTRLTVV.